This TCR beta chain was identified during a study of blood T cell repertoires in COVID-19 (dated by TCRdb to the early 2020s). In terms of the full investigation: Collaborator samples came from the United States, Italy and Spain and covered acute and convalescent phases of COVID-19. The prospective study material was composed of cDNA or gDNA derived from T cells, B-cell-depleted T cells, or PBMCs. Deeply sampled blood TCRbeta repertoires from subjects exposed to, actively infected with, or recovered from COVID-19 were included in the dataset. The repertoires were released in a freely available public database meant as a resource for research on the immune response to SARS-CoV-2. Samples came from the ongoing ImmuneRACE study (first 160 participants) plus 1,254 subjects from 6 global collaborators. Nearly every sample came with metadata listing a de-identified subject ID, COVID-19 status, age in years and sex. HLA class I and class II types, where available, came from metadata supplied by the sample provider rather than from assay-based typing. The investigation overall reported the following: Clinical and demographic metadata were provided uncurated, with the amount varying by source and participant.

TCRbeta CDR3 regions were amplified from genomic DNA by means of the immunoSEQ Assay, a bias-controlled multiplex PCR. In the source study's methods: The number of nucleated cells in each sample was estimated from the amplification of reference gene primers within the assay. To quantify the absolute abundance of each unique TCRbeta CDR3 rearrangement, sequence reads were collapsed and filtered. For each sample, productive Simpson clonality was calculated as the square root of Simpson's diversity index over productive rearrangements. TCRdb took over this immuneACCESS table, retaining in-frame rearrangements with V and J assigned. Such tables are incomplete; in checked studies, under half of the missing clones stem from an unresolved V gene, and the remainder is unexplained. The DNA was the basis for D and trimming; V, J and clone size are from that table. Across this sample there are over 55,000 clones, with about four fifths seen only once. The ten largest clones take up 7.5% to 9% of the sample.

This clone was seen a handful of times. This receptor's antigen is unknown. Base qualities are not recorded, but no much larger clone differs from it by a single base. Whole blood was collected in K2EDTA tubes by collaborating institutions according to the institutions' own protocols. Collaborator samples were shipped for TCRbeta analysis as frozen whole blood, isolated PBMCs, or DNA extracted from either sample type. This TCR was sampled from a man aged 50 to 60 with active COVID-19. The sequenced sample consisted of peripheral blood.

CDR3 protein: CASSFQGRAYEQYF. The DNA reads as follows: TGTGCCAGCAGTTTCCAGGGGAGGGCCTACGAGCAGTACTTC. The chain is encoded by TRBV27 joined to TRBJ2-7; TRBD2 is a weak D gene call, 7 bases matching. Via the germline V gene (reference sequence), CDR1 is MNHEY and CDR2 SMNVEV. The germline ends are 11 bases apart after V is trimmed by 3 bases and J by 2 bases. Spanning cysteine to phenylalanine, the CDR3 consists of 14 amino acids. Only the CDR3 part of the read is kept: 42 bases, read in frame from the first base.